The 12 T cell receptor beta chains in this list originate from one sample, sequenced in a study of T cells after yellow fever vaccination. Via MiXCR, TCRdb re-called the 5' RACE reads, giving one row per CDR3 protein. This table has more than 65,000 distinct CDR3 sequences, around 7% appearing once. The sequenced sample was CD8+ T cells sorted from PBMCs, obtained 9 to 11 days after the first yellow fever vaccination. These TCRs come from a man aged 18-30 years who received the YFV17D yellow fever vaccine.

There are many counts of this clonotype. The chain is built from TRBV4-3 and TRBJ1-5; D gene ambiguous. This CDR3 is 15 amino acids long. V was clipped by 0 bases and J by 2 bases, with 8 bases between them. Germline assignment: CDR1 LGHNA and CDR2 YSLEER. Here the CDR3 DNA reads TGCGCCAGCAGCCAAGAGAGTGGGGGCAATCAGCCCCAGCATTTT. Protein product: CASSQESGGNQPQHF.

This clonotype was observed at least ten times. This chain links TRBV15 with TRBJ1-2; D is uncertain. V gave up 2 bases and J gave up 6 bases, with 16 bases separating them. The CDR3 contains 15 residues. In germline, CDR1 is LNHNV, CDR2 YYDKDF (reference sequence). The CDR3 spells CATSRRRKETNGYTF. CDR3 DNA: TGTGCCACCAGCAGAAGACGTAAGGAAACAAATGGCTACACCTTC.

This clonotype was seen at least ten times. The chain has TRBV6-2 or TRBV6-3 and TRBJ2-5, with a possible D match to TRBD1 (5 bases). There are 14 residues in the CDR3. The germline V and J ends were trimmed by 4 bases and 2 bases, with 11 bases remaining between them. The germline V gene has CDR1 MNHEY and CDR2 SVGEGT. The CDR3 spells CASSSGMEQETQYF. The DNA for the CDR3 is TGTGCCAGCAGTTCAGGGATGGAACAAGAGACCCAGTACTTC.

This clonotype was recorded at least ten times. The chain joins TRBV4-1 to TRBJ2-7; 8 positions match TRBD2. The ends lost 0 bases at V and 4 bases at J; junction bases unmatched: 5. This CDR3 has 15 amino acids. Germline loops: CDR1 MGHRA, CDR2 YSYEKL. In DNA, the CDR3 is TGCGCCAGCAGCCAAGATATAGCTAGCGGGTACGAGCAGTACTTC. The encoded protein is CASSQDIASGYEQYF.

Concerning this clonotype itself: This could be a read error, since a much larger clone is one nucleotide away. V is TRBV7-6 and J is TRBJ2-3, with 16 bases aligning to TRBD2. Germline V lookup: CDR1 SGHVS, CDR2 FNYEAQ. This CDR3 is 18 amino acids long. With 7 bases clipped from V and 0 bases from J, the junction kept 7 bases outside the gene matches. This chain's CDR3 is CASIAGLAGGDSTDTQYF. The CDR3 DNA reads as TGTGCCAGCATCGCGGGACTAGCGGGGGGGGATAGCACAGATACGCAGTATTTT.

The J gene is TRBJ2-1, the V gene TRBV18, with D perhaps TRBD1 (6 bases). Germline V CDR1 and CDR2: KGHSH, LQKENI. CDR3 length: 14 amino acids. V dropped 3 bases and J dropped 5 bases, with 11 bases sitting between them. CDR3 loop: CASSPGTLDNEQFF. CDR3 nucleotide sequence: TGTGCCAGCTCACCCGGGACACTTGACAATGAGCAGTTCTTC.

The count of this clonotype is one. The chain uses TRBV4-1 and TRBJ2-3, with 11 bases fitting TRBD2. The trim removed 3 bases at V and 1 base at J, leaving 3 bases unmatched. Germline values: CDR1 MGHRA, CDR2 YSYEKL. The CDR3 consists of 16 residues. CDR3 bases: TGCGCCAGCAGCCATTCGACTAGCGGGGGCACAGATACGCAGTATTTT. Residues: CASSHSTSGGTDTQYF.

This clonotype was seen a few times. In DNA, the CDR3 is TGTGCCAGTGCTATTTACAATGAGCAGTTCTTC. Residues: CASAIYNEQFF. The gene calls are TRBV5-4 and TRBJ2-1, with unresolved D. Germline V gives CDR1 SGHNT, CDR2 YYREEE (reference sequence). The length of the CDR3 is 11 residues. Trimming cost V 8 bases and J 4 bases, with 7 bases left between them.

This clonotype was recorded many times. This CDR3 reads CASSQDSRERYEQYF. CDR3 DNA: TGCGCCAGCAGCCAAGATAGCAGGGAACGGTACGAGCAGTACTTC. V gene TRBV4-1 combines with J gene TRBJ2-7, with D possibly being TRBD1 (5 bases). Germline V CDR1 and CDR2: MGHRA, YSYEKL. The CDR3 is made up of 15 amino acids. The ends were cut back, 0 bases at V and 4 bases at J, with 13 bases in the middle.

This chain's CDR3 is CASSSTGGFTGELFF. The CDR3 nucleotides are TGCGCCAGCAGCTCGACAGGGGGTTTTACCGGGGAGCTGTTTTTT. V usage is TRBV5-1 and J usage is TRBJ2-2; 9 nucleotides agree with TRBD1. Germline V gives CDR1 SGHRS, CDR2 YFSETQ. The CDR3 loop spans 15 amino acids. V lost 3 bases to trimming and J lost 5 bases; unmatched junction nucleotides: 5.

This clonotype was seen many times. The genes are TRBV27 and TRBJ2-5; D uncertain. Trimming took off 11 bases at V and 5 bases at J, with 9 bases between the two ends. From germline, CDR1 is MNHEY and CDR2 SMNVEV (reference sequence). This CDR3 is 10 amino acids long. The CDR3 loop is CALSRETQYF. For the CDR3, the DNA is TGTGCCCTTTCCCGGGAGACCCAGTACTTC.

This clonotype was detected only a few times. The genes are TRBV7-3 and TRBJ2-7; 9 bases match TRBD2. Germline CDR1 and CDR2: SGHTA and FQGTGA. Trimming cost V 5 bases and J 4 bases; bases outside gene matches: 15. The CDR3 runs 17 residues. The CDR3 DNA reads TGTGCCAGCAGCCTTCAATGCGAGGCTAGCGGGGTTTACGAGCAGTACGTC. It translates to CASSLQCEASGVYEQYV.